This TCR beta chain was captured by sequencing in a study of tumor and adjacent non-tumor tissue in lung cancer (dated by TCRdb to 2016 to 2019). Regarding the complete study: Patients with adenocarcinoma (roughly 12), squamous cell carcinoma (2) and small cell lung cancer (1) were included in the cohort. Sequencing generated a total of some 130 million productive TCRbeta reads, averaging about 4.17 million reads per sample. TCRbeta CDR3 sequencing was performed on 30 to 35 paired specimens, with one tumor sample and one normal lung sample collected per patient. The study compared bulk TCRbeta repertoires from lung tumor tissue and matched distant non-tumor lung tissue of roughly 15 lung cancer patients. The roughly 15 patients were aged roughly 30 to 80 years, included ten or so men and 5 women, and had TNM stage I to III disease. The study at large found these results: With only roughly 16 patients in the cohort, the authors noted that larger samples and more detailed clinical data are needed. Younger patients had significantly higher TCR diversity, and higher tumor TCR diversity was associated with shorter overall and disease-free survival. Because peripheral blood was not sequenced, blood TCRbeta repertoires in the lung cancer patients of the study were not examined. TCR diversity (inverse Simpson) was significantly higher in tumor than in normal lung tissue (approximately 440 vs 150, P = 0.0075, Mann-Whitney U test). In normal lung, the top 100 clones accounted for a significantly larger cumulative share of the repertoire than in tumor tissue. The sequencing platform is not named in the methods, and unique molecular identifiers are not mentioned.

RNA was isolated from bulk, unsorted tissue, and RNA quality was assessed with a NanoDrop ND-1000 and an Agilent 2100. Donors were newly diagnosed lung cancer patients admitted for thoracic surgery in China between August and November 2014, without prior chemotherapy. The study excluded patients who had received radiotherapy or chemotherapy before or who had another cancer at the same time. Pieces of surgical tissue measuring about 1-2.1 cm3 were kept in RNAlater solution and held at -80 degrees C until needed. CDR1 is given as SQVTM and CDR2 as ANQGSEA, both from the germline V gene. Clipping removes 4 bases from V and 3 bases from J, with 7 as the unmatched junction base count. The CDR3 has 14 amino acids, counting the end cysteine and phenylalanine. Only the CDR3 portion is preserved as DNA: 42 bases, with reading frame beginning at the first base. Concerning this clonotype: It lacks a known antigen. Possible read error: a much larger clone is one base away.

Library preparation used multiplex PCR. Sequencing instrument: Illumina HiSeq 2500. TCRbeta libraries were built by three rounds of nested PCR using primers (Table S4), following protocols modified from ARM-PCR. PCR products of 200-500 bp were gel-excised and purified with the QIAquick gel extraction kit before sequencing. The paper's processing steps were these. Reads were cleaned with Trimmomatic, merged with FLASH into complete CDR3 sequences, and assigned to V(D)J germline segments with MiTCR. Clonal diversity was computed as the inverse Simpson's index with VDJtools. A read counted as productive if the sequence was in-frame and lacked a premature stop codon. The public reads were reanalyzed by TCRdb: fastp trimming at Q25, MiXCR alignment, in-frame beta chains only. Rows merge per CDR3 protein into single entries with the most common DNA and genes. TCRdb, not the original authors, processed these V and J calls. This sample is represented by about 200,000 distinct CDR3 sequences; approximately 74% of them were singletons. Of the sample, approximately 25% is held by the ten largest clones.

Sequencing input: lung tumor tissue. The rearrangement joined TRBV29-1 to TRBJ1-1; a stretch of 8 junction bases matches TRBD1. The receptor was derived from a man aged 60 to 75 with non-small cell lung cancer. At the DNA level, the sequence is TGCAGCGTTGCTCAGGACAGGGAGTACACTGAAGCTTTCTTT. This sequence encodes CSVAQDREYTEAFF.